This T cell receptor (beta chain) was found in a study of regulatory T cells in long-lasting Graves disease. Time point of the sample: newly diagnosed GD, antithyroid drugs for less than 3 months. Extracted PBMC RNA gave rise to the TCR library. Graves' disease diagnosis used American Thyroid Association guidelines. Many counts were recorded for this clonotype. Its antigen is unknown. Researchers made TCR beta libraries by using iRepertoire HTBI primers and running Arm-PCR on CDR3 regions. Original methodology: Taken together, the samples had around 66 TRBV and around 14 TRBJ segments identified. TCRdb re-called the multiplex PCR reads through MiXCR, storing one row per CDR3 protein. TCRdb's processing, not the authors' own work, is the source of the V and J calls. Of 300,000 to 450,000 distinct CDR3 sequences listed, roughly 15% are singletons. Trimming cost V 4 bases and J 3 bases; bases outside gene matches: 12. The CDR3 has 17 amino acids. Germline V gene data show CDR1 as SGHRS and CDR2 as YFSETQ.

Study-wide results and limits: Persistent Graves' patients showed less TCR diversity than newly diagnosed patients showed. TRBV28, TRBJ1-2 and TRBJ2-5 emerged as the favored segments in persistent disease.

Sequencing used peripheral blood mononuclear cells (PBMCs), obtained at new diagnosis, from a patient treated with antithyroid drugs. The TCR sequence derives from a female donor with Graves disease. The V gene is TRBV5-1, the J gene TRBJ2-7, with TRBD2 matching over 11 bases. The CDR3 region is CASSLLRTSGLYYEQYF. The CDR3 coding sequence is TGCGCCAGCAGCCTACTAAGGACTAGCGGGTTATACTACGAGCAGTACTTC.